This TCR beta chain derives from a study of control samples from healthy donors and cancer patients. This CDR3 comprises 13 residues. Germline values: CDR1 SGHDT, CDR2 YYEEEE. Trimming removed 0 bases at V and 0 bases at J, with 3 bases between. The table came from immunoSEQ multiplex PCR; TCRdb's copy has only in-frame clones and leaves some out. The sample has some 150,000 clones; approximately 91% are singletons. The sequence came from a man aged 30-40 years in good health. Sequencing was performed on blood. V gene TRBV5-6 combines with J gene TRBJ1-2; no clear D. CDR3 sequence reads: CASSLDTNYGYTF. CDR3 nucleotides: TGTGCCAGCAGCTTGGACACTAACTATGGCTACACCTTC. The full variable domain, rest sourced from reference TRBV5-6 and TRBJ1-2, is DAGVTQSPTHLIKTRGQQVTLRCSPKSGHDTVSWYQQALGQGPQFIFQYYEEEERQRGNFPDRFSGHQFPNYSSELNVNALLLGDSALYLCASSLDTNYGYTFGSGTRLTVV.